The text below deals with one T cell receptor (beta chain). The target antigen is unknown. Healthy donors had no documented immune events, such as infections, while sampled. This sample was included in a study of identifying expanded T cells in peripheral blood. Overall study results and limits: Over around two and four weeks, about 15 and 19 clones changed, versus roughly 1.2 between replicates. Two-week clone count variance significantly increased as total template count grew.

CDR1 is MGHRA, CDR2 YSYEKL, per germline. CDR3 length: 14 amino acids. V gave up 4 bases and J gave up 7 bases, with 13 bases separating them. Clones were read by immunoSEQ multiplex PCR, and TCRdb kept only the in-frame ones, dropping some. The sample has 70,000 to 100,000 clones, more than 70% seen once. Sequencing was done on a sample of blood. The sequence came from a person aged 18 to 75 in good health. The V and J genes are TRBV4-1 and TRBJ2-2; TRBD2 might be the D (5 bases). The DNA of the CDR3 is TGCGCCAGCAGCCCCCGGGCTAGCATCGGGGAGCTGTTTTTT. Its translation is CASSPRASIGELFF.